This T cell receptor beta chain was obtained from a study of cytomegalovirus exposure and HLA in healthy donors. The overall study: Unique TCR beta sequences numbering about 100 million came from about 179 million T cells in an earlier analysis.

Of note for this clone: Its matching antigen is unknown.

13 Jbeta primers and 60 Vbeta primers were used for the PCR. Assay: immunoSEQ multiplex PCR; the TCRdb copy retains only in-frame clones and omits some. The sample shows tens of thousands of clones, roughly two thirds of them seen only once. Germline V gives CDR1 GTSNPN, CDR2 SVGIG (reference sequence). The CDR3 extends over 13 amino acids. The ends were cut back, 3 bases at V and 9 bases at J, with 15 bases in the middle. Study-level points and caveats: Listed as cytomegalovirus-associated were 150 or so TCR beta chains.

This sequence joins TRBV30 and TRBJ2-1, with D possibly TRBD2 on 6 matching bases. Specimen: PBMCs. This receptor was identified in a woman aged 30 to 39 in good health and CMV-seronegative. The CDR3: CAWSAVGGGEQFF. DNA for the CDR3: TGTGCCTGGAGCGCGGTGGGAGGAGGTGAGCAGTTCTTC.